This T cell receptor beta chain was documented in a study of T cells after yellow fever vaccination. About the research overall: With SMART-Seq v4 Ultra Low Input, the fractions containing low cell numbers were prepared.

Germline values: CDR1 SNHLY, CDR2 FYNNEI. This CDR3 region has 15 residues. V was cut by 6 bases and J by 3 bases, with 12 bases left in between. Points on this clonotype: Its antigen remains unknown.

Study-level results: Subsequent to the booster, the majority of primary-vaccination clones reappeared (about 97% CD4, 70% to 90% CD8).

A universal primer site and UMIs were added as TCR cDNA was made by 5'RACE template switching. TCRdb analysed the 5' RACE reads with MiXCR anew, one entry per CDR3 protein. This sample has 250,000 to 400,000 distinct CDR3 sequences; over 4% occur once, and the top ten carry around 23%. J is TRBJ2-6 and V is TRBV2, with D possibly TRBD1 on 5 matching bases. The sequence was obtained from a young man who received the YFV17D yellow fever vaccine. The sample was PBMCs, taken 5 days after the yellow fever booster vaccination. CDR3 loop: CASRIRQGGANVLTF. The CDR3 coding sequence is TGTGCCAGCAGAATTCGCCAGGGTGGGGCCAACGTCCTGACTTTC.